This T cell receptor beta chain was sequenced during a study of CD8+ T cells in alopecia areata. General study findings and limits: It was lesional scalp, especially alopecia totalis/universalis, that showed higher clonality than normal scalp. During tofacitinib treatment, many expanded lesional clones remained in scalp and blood. Clonality in the scalp and expanded CD8+ clones ranked among the top 100 were significantly decreased by tofacitinib.

CDR3 length: 15 residues. With V trimmed by 5 bases and J by 0 bases, 3 bases remained unmatched. Germline V gives CDR1 SGHRS, CDR2 YFSETQ. Following extraction, RNA underwent reverse transcription to cDNA, which served as the sequencing template. The method was immunoSEQ multiplex PCR; TCRdb's version includes in-frame clones alone and lacks a portion of them. There are under 300,000 clones in the sample; over 45% occur only once, and 0.75% to 0.95% lies in the top ten. In the case of this clone: The antigen is undetermined.

The treatment here: oral pan-JAK inhibitor, 5-10 mg twice daily. T lymphocytes (CD4+ and CD8+) were sorted from PBMCs. The sequence was collected from a human donor with alopecia areata. The source was CD4+ T cells sorted from blood, collected around week 54, from a patient treated with tofacitinib. This chain joins TRBV5-1 and TRBJ2-3; 10 nucleotides agree with TRBD2. The DNA for the CDR3 is TGCGCCAGCAGAGGACTAGCGGCTAGCACAGATACGCAGTATTTT. It translates to CASRGLAASTDTQYF.